This TCR beta chain was recorded in a study of T cells in localized non-small cell lung cancer (dated by TCRdb to 2018 to 2021). With regard to the full study: The study examined T cell repertoires in approximately 240 patients with early-stage NSCLC and compared tumors with uninvolved tumor-adjacent lungs. The cohort comprised around 250 treatment-naïve NSCLC patients with resected, localized lung tumors. The mean age of the NSCLC patients was about 70 years, with approximately 130 men and about a hundred women.

Uninvolved adjacent lung was sampled at least 2 cm away from the tumor margin, and two independent pathologists confirmed that the tissue had no atypia. At diagnosis, tumor, uninvolved tumor-adjacent lung and peripheral blood were collected and then preserved as a mix of FFPE and fresh-frozen material. The germline V gene yields SGDLS for CDR1 and YYNGEE for CDR2. V loses 0 bases, J loses 2 bases, and the germline ends lie 16 bases apart. The CDR3 holds 17 amino acids from the cysteine to the phenylalanine. Of the read, only the CDR3 DNA is kept; its 51 bases are in frame from base 1. This clone is assessed as medium-sized (0.01 to 0.1%). What antigen it recognizes has not been identified. No base qualities exist here, and no much larger clone lies one base off it. TCR beta CDR3 regions were sequenced from DNA using the immunoSEQ Assay. The published analysis was carried out like this. To compute T cell density, TCR beta template counts were normalized to usable DNA, which was estimated by amplifying housekeeping genes. The preseqR package was used to estimate richness by extrapolating to 400,000 templates for PBMC samples and to 120,000 templates for tissue samples. Clonality was calculated as one minus Pielou's evenness. Tissue-enriched TCRs were identified by differential abundance testing using productive amino-acid clonotypes, minimum total count 5 and alpha 0.1. The Jaccard Index and the Morisita Overlap Index were used to measure how much the repertoires overlapped between compartments. GLIPH grouped TCR beta CDR3s together with public tetramer-defined viral CDR3s, and a viral motif had to include at least three viral sequences and show V-gene enrichment. In TCRdb, the immuneACCESS table is reduced to in-frame sequences with V and J assigned. These tables do not hold every clone; where another copy was compared, an unresolved V gene accounts for under half, and the others remain unexplained. Clone size and V and J calls were adopted from that table, with D and trimming inferred from the DNA. The sample yields 2,000 or so clones; around 30% were counted once. Of the sample, 19% falls within the top ten clones.

Overall results and qualifications from the work: Longer overall survival was associated with higher blood T cell density, whereas shorter survival was associated with higher adjacent-lung clonality. Because multi-region tumor sequencing was not performed, intratumor heterogeneity could not be ruled out. Of the top 100 tumor clones, a median of 57 were detected in paired uninvolved adjacent lung; about 26 were also among that lung's top 100. Uninvolved tumor-adjacent lung showed the highest T cell clonality, higher than tumor, which suggests more focused antigenic responses in the uninvolved tumor-adjacent lung. Because of the exploratory design, TCR variables were selected using unadjusted p-values without false-discovery rate correction.

The sequences come from normal lung tissue next to the tumor, collected before any cancer treatment. The receptor's source is a woman aged 40 to 75 with stage II lung adenocarcinoma. The chain is made from TRBV9 and TRBJ2-3; TRBD2 might be the D gene, on 5 matching bases. The CDR3 loop reads CASSVESGSSNTDTQYF. The nucleotide sequence reads as follows: TGTGCCAGCAGCGTAGAGAGCGGTAGCAGCAACACAGATACGCAGTATTTT.